The clone carrying this T cell receptor (beta chain) was detected once. The data originate from a study of T-cell memory formation after mild COVID-19. Study at large: Largely, TCR clusters stayed within a single donor.

Germline lookup yields CDR1 MNHEY and CDR2 SVGAGI. CDR3 length equals 13 residues. V was shortened by 5 bases and J by 2 bases, with 9 bases between the two germline ends. TCRdb re-derived calls from the 5' RACE reads in MiXCR, one entry per CDR3 protein. Of 55,000 to 75,000 distinct CDR3 sequences listed, 28% were seen once; the top ten hold roughly two fifths. The TCR was taken from a man between 18 and 35 years old who had mild COVID-19 (a few samples of this study predate the infection). Cell type and time point are not known. The source material was PBMCs or a T cell subset sorted from them (not recorded which). The rearrangement uses TRBV6-5 and TRBJ1-2, with D hard to call. CDR3 sequence (DNA): TGTGCCAGCAGTCGACATCTCAACTATGGCTACACCTTC. This encodes CASSRHLNYGYTF.